This is a list of T cell receptor beta chains from one sample in a study of blood T cell repertoires in COVID-19. Only in-frame clones appear in the TCRdb table, and some are missing; sequencing was by immunoSEQ multiplex PCR. This table has around 180,000 clones, about 82% appearing once. The source material was peripheral blood. Receptors were obtained from a woman in her twenties or thirties with acute or convalescent COVID-19. Both conserved end residues are part of each CDR3.

cdr3_aa: CASSPGTSGVNYEQYF
j_call: TRBJ2-7
cdr3_length: 16
v_call: TRBV18

cdr3_aa: CASSAPGQGAKGNTIYF
j_call: TRBJ1-3
cdr3_length: 17
v_call: TRBV9

cdr3_aa: CASSLGQGIAGELFF
j_call: TRBJ2-2
cdr3_length: 15
v_call: TRBV7-9

cdr3_aa: CASRSNLITGGPYGYTF
j_call: TRBJ1-2
cdr3_length: 17
v_call: TRBV28

cdr3_aa: CASSWTGSSYNEQFF
j_call: TRBJ2-1
cdr3_length: 15
v_call: TRBV7-2

cdr3_aa: CAYLANYGYTF
j_call: TRBJ1-2
cdr3_length: 11
v_call: TRBV30

cdr3_aa: CASSPGTSVGTDTQYF
j_call: TRBJ2-3
cdr3_length: 16
v_call: TRBV10-1

cdr3_aa: CASSPGDGYTF
j_call: TRBJ1-2
cdr3_length: 11
v_call: TRBV6-5

cdr3_aa: CASSINMGTGQQPQHF
j_call: TRBJ1-5
cdr3_length: 16
v_call: TRBV19

cdr3_aa: CASSLRAGTSGNNEQFF
j_call: TRBJ2-1
cdr3_length: 17
v_call: TRBV7-2

cdr3_aa: CASSRDRAGANVLTF
j_call: TRBJ2-6
cdr3_length: 15
v_call: TRBV28

cdr3_aa: CASRIGEGTGELFF
j_call: TRBJ2-2
cdr3_length: 14
v_call: TRBV2

cdr3_aa: CASSLAYSGYDEQFF
j_call: TRBJ2-1
cdr3_length: 15
v_call: TRBV5-1

cdr3_aa: CASSVRPSGALADTQYF
j_call: TRBJ2-3
cdr3_length: 17
v_call: TRBV9

cdr3_aa: CASSLGRGFYEQYF
j_call: TRBJ2-7
cdr3_length: 14
v_call: TRBV7-2

cdr3_aa: CASSVRPFYGYTF
j_call: TRBJ1-2
cdr3_length: 13
v_call: TRBV9

cdr3_aa: CASSPQMAGGGGYTF
j_call: TRBJ1-2
cdr3_length: 15
v_call: TRBV4-2

cdr3_aa: CASSETGALGEKLFF
j_call: TRBJ1-4
cdr3_length: 15
v_call: TRBV6-1

cdr3_aa: CASSRTGIAGELFF
j_call: TRBJ2-2
cdr3_length: 14
v_call: TRBV6-6

cdr3_aa: CASSLGGDRSQQYF
j_call: TRBJ2-7
cdr3_length: 14
v_call: TRBV7-2

cdr3_aa: CASSEGRWGQVEQYF
j_call: TRBJ2-7
cdr3_length: 15
v_call: TRBV6-1

cdr3_aa: CASRRSTGHNQPQHF
j_call: TRBJ1-5
cdr3_length: 15
v_call: TRBV28

cdr3_aa: CASRGGVTEAFF
j_call: TRBJ1-1
cdr3_length: 12
v_call: TRBV6-5

cdr3_aa: CASSLRRWLDEQYF
j_call: TRBJ2-7
cdr3_length: 14
v_call: TRBV11-2

cdr3_aa: CASTPYSGTSFAGELFF
j_call: TRBJ2-2
cdr3_length: 17
v_call: TRBV27

cdr3_aa: CASRGLASGSVEQFF
j_call: TRBJ2-1
cdr3_length: 15
v_call: TRBV5-1

cdr3_aa: CASSLPGTGSLEQFF
j_call: TRBJ2-1
cdr3_length: 15
v_call: TRBV14

cdr3_aa: CSASKSAAPYEQYF
j_call: TRBJ2-7
cdr3_length: 14
v_call: TRBV20-1

cdr3_aa: CASSWSGGSTDTQYF
j_call: TRBJ2-3
cdr3_length: 15
v_call: TRBV5-1

cdr3_aa: CASSEYSGTAGEQYF
j_call: TRBJ2-7
cdr3_length: 15
v_call: TRBV25-1

cdr3_aa: CASSQGQGQGNQPQHF
j_call: TRBJ1-5
cdr3_length: 16
v_call: TRBV11-2

cdr3_aa: CASSKVAITDTQYF
j_call: TRBJ2-3
cdr3_length: 14
v_call: TRBV19

cdr3_aa: CASSLAFNYEQYF
j_call: TRBJ2-7
cdr3_length: 13
v_call: TRBV5-1

cdr3_aa: CASSLIEGRSYEQYF
j_call: TRBJ2-7
cdr3_length: 15
v_call: TRBV7-8

cdr3_aa: CASSLSGVYEQYF
j_call: TRBJ2-7
cdr3_length: 13
v_call: TRBV28

cdr3_aa: CASSSLAWNIQYF
j_call: TRBJ2-4
cdr3_length: 13
v_call: TRBV11-2

cdr3_aa: CASSIMSNQPQHF
j_call: TRBJ1-5
cdr3_length: 13
v_call: TRBV27

cdr3_aa: CASSPQGDSPLHF
j_call: TRBJ1-6
cdr3_length: 13
v_call: TRBV5-6

cdr3_aa: CASSLFPVARNTEAFF
j_call: TRBJ1-1
cdr3_length: 16
v_call: TRBV7-3

cdr3_aa: CASRLVGGKGETQYF
j_call: TRBJ2-5
cdr3_length: 15
v_call: TRBV19

cdr3_aa: CASSVSGSGRQETQYF
j_call: TRBJ2-5
cdr3_length: 16
v_call: TRBV9

cdr3_aa: CASSLGQGPHGYTF
j_call: TRBJ1-2
cdr3_length: 14
v_call: TRBV16

cdr3_aa: CASSTTPGKNYGYTF
j_call: TRBJ1-2
cdr3_length: 15
v_call: TRBV9